The 10 T cell receptor beta chains listed next were all sequenced from one sample in a study of T cell responses to AZD1222 COVID-19 vaccine. Sequenced by immunoSEQ multiplex PCR; TCRdb stores in-frame clones only, minus some. This sample has roughly 150,000 clones, with 80% to 95% found just once. The source material was peripheral blood, sampled on day 0 of AZD1222 vaccination. The receptor source for this set is an adult in good health.

A few counts support this clone. This rearrangement joins TRBV5-1 to TRBJ1-4, with 8 bases fitting TRBD1. Germline CDR1 reads SGHRS; CDR2 reads YFSETQ. Trimming removed 0 bases from V and 6 bases from J; junction bases left unmatched: 13. The CDR3 has 18 amino acids. The CDR3 nucleotides are TGCGCCAGCAGCTTGGTAAGGTCCAGGGGGCGCCTGGATGAAAAACTGTTTTTT. Translating gives CASSLVRSRGRLDEKLFF.

J is TRBJ2-1 and V is TRBV6-2 or TRBV6-3, with 8 bases identical to TRBD2. This CDR3 contains 15 residues. V lost 6 bases and J lost 5; bases outside the gene matches: 9. CDR1 is MNHEY and CDR2 is SVGEGT in the germline V gene. The CDR3 DNA sequence: TGTGCCAGCAGCCCCGGGACTAGGGTCCACAATGAGCAGTTCTTC. Translated, it gives CASSPGTRVHNEQFF.

This chain joins TRBV20-1 and TRBJ2-3; tentative D call: TRBD2 (7 bases). Trimming shortened V by 3 bases and J by 2 bases, and 27 bases separated the two germline ends. Germline CDR1 is DFQATT and CDR2 is SNEGSKA (reference sequence). There are 19 residues in the CDR3. The CDR3 loop is CSASLSRGGPLMNTDTQYF. The CDR3 DNA reads as TGCAGTGCTAGTTTAAGTAGGGGGGGGCCTTTGATGAACACAGATACGCAGTATTTT.

The CDR3 DNA is TGTGCCAGCAGTCGTTCCCTGTCGACCGAGCAGTACTTC. Amino acids: CASSRSLSTEQYF. This chain connects TRBV6-4 to TRBJ2-7, with no clear D. CDR1 MRHNA and CDR2 SNTAGT come from the germline V gene. V was cut by 5 bases and J by 6 bases, with 14 bases left in between. The CDR3 spans 13 residues.

The chain uses TRBV9 and TRBJ2-3; 10 bases line up with TRBD2. The length of the CDR3 is 15 residues. Germline V gene lookup returns CDR1 SGDLS and CDR2 YYNGEE. J lost 3 bases, V lost 2 bases, and 3 bases had no gene match. The CDR3 nucleotides read TGTGCCAGCAGCGTCAGCGGGGGGGAAACAGATACGCAGTATTTT. It codes for CASSVSGGETDTQYF.

V usage is TRBV11-1 and J usage is TRBJ1-1; 8 bases match TRBD1. The CDR3 spans 12 residues. With V trimmed by 6 bases and J by 9 bases, 6 bases remained unmatched. Germline CDR1 is SGHAT and CDR2 is FQDESV (reference sequence). The DNA for the CDR3 is TGTGCCAGCAGACCTTGGGACAGGCAAGCTTTCTTT. Its protein product is CASRPWDRQAFF. Looking up the rest from reference TRBV11-1 and TRBJ1-1 gives the full variable domain: EAEVAQSPRYKITEKSQAVAFWCDPISGHATLYWYRQILGQGPELLVQFQDESVVDDSQLPKDRFSAERLKGVDSTLKIQPAELGDSAMYLCASRPWDRQAFFGQGTRLTVV.

The chain links TRBV5-3 to TRBJ2-6, with D possibly matching TRBD1 (6 bases). TRBV5-3 is placed among ORFs of uncertain function. With 3 bases removed from V and 7 bases from J, the gap between germline ends came to 20 bases. The CDR3 contains 17 residues. CDR3 in amino acids: CARSWPRGGQNANVLTF. In DNA form, the CDR3 reads TGTGCCAGAAGCTGGCCCCGTGGTGGACAGAACGCCAACGTCCTGACTTTC.

This sequence joins TRBV4-1 and TRBJ2-1, with 8 positions matching TRBD1. This CDR3 contains 17 residues. V shed 3 bases, J shed 8 bases, and the junction held 15 bases outside the gene matches. CDR1 is MGHRA, CDR2 YSYEKL, per germline. The CDR3 DNA reads TGCGCCAGCAGCCAGGGATTCGGACAGGGTGGAAGCGATGAGCAGTTCTTC. Translated: CASSQGFGQGGSDEQFF.

The chain recombines TRBV6-5 with TRBJ1-1; possible D gene TRBD1, 5 bases. Germline-derived CDR1 and CDR2 are MNHEY and SVGAGI. The CDR3 runs 13 residues. V dropped 0 bases and J dropped 8 bases, with 10 bases sitting between them. Here the CDR3 reads CASSYSGRGEAFF. The CDR3 DNA reads TGTGCCAGCAGTTACTCGGGGCGGGGAGAAGCTTTCTTT.

The chain has TRBV6-5 and TRBJ1-1; no reliable D call. The CDR3 contains 14 residues. The V end lost 0 bases, the J end lost 6 bases, and 11 bases lay between the germline ends. CDR1 is MNHEY, CDR2 SVGAGI, per germline. The CDR3 DNA reads as TGTGCCAGCAGTTACTCGATTTTGATGGCTGAAGCTTTCTTT. Protein product: CASSYSILMAEAFF.